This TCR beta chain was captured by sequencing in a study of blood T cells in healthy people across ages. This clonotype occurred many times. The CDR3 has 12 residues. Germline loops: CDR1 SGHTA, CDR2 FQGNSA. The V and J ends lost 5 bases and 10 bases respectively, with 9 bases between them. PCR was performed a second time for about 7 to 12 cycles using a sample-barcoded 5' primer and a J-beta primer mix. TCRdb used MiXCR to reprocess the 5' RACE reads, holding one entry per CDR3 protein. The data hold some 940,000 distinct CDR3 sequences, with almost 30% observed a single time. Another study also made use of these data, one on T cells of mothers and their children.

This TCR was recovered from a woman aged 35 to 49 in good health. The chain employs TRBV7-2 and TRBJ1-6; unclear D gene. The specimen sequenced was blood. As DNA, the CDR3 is TGTGCCAGCAGCGTACTCGGGTCACCCCTCCACTTT. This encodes CASSVLGSPLHF.